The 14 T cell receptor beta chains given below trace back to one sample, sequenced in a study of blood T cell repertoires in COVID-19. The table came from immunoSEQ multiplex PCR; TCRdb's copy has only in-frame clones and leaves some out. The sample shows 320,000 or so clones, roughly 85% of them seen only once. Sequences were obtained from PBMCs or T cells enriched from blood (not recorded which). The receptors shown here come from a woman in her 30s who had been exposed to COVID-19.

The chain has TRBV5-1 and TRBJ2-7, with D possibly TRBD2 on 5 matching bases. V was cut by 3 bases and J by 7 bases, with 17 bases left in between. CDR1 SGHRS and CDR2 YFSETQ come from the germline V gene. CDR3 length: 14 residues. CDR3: CASSWGPTGEEQYF. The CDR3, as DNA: TGCGCCAGCAGCTGGGGTCCTACCGGGGAGGAGCAGTACTTC.

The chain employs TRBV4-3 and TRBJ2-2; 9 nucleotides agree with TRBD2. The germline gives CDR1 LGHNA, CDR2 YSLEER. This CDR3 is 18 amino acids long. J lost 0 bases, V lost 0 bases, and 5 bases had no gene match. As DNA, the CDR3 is TGCGCCAGCAGCCAAGATCCCCGCGGGGGGGCGAACACCGGGGAGCTGTTTTTT. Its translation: CASSQDPRGGANTGELFF.

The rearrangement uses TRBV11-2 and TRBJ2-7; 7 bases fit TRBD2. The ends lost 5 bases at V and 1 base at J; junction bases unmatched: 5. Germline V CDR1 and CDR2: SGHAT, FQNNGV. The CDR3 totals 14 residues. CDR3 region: CASSPGGGSYEQYF. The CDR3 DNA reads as TGTGCCAGCAGCCCGGGGGGAGGATCCTACGAGCAGTACTTC.

The CDR3 region has the DNA TGTGCCAGCAGCGTCAGGGAGGGGTTAAATGAAAAACTGTTTTTT. This codes for CASSVREGLNEKLFF. The rearrangement joins TRBV9 to TRBJ1-4; a possible D gene is TRBD1 (5 bases). The CDR3 covers 15 residues. Trimming took 2 bases from V and 5 from J, leaving 13 bases between them. Germline lookup yields CDR1 SGDLS and CDR2 YYNGEE.

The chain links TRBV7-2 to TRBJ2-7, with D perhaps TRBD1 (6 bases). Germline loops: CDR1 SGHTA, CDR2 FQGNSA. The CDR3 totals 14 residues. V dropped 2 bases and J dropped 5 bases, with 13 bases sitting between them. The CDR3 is CASSLTGTQHEQYF. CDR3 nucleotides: TGTGCCAGCAGCTTAACAGGGACACAGCACGAGCAGTACTTC.

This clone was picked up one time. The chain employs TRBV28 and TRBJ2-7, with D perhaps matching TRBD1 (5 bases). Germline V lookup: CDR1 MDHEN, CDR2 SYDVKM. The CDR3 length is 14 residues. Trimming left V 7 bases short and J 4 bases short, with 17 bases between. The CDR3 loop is CASTPRQISYEQYF. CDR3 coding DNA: TGTGCCAGCACCCCGAGACAGATTTCATACGAGCAGTACTTC.

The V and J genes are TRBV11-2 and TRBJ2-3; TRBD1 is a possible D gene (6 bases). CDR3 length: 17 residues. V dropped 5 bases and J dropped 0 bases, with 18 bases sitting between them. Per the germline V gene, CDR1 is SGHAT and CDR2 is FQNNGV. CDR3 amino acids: CASSKRSDSLSTDTQYF. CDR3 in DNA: TGTGCCAGCAGCAAACGATCGGACAGCCTCAGCACAGATACGCAGTATTTT. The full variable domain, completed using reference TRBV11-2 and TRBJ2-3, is EAGVAQSPRYKIIEKRQSVAFWCNPISGHATLYWYQQILGQGPKLLIQFQNNGVVDDSQLPKDRFSAERLKGVDSTLKIQPAKLEDSAVYLCASSKRSDSLSTDTQYFGPGTRLTVL.

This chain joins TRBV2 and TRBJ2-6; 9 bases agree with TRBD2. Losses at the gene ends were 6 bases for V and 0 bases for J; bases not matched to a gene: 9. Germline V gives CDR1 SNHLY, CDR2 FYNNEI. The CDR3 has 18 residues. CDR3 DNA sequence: TGTGCCAGCAGCCTTAGCGGGGGCCAAATCTCTGGGGCCAACGTCCTGACTTTC. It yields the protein CASSLSGGQISGANVLTF.

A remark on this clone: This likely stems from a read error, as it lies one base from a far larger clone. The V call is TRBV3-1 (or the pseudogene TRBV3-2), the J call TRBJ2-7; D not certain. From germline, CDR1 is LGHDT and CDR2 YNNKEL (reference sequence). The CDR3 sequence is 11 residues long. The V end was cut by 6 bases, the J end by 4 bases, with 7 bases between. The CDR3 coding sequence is TGTGCCAGCAGTTTCCAGTACGAGCAGTACTTC. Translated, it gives CASSFQYEQYF.

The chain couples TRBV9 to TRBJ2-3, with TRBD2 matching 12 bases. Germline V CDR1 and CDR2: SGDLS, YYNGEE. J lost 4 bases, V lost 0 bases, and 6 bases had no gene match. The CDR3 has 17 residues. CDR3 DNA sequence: TGTGCCAGCAGCGTAGGCCTAGCGGGAGGGCCAGCAGATACGCAGTATTTT. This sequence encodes CASSVGLAGGPADTQYF. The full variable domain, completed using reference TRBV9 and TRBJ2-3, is DSGVTQTPKHLITATGQRVTLRCSPRSGDLSVYWYQQSLDQGLQFLIQYYNGEERAKGNILERFSAQQFPDLHSELNLSSLELGDSALYFCASSVGLAGGPADTQYFGPGTRLTVL.

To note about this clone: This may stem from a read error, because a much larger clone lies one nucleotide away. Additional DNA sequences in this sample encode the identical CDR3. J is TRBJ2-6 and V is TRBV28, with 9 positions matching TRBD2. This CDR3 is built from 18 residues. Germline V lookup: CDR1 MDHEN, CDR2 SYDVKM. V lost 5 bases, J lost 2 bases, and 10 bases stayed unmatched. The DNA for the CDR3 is TGTGCCAGCAGTGTTCTCGGCGGGGGGGCAGCTGGGGCCAACGTCCTGACTTTC. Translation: CASSVLGGGAAGANVLTF.

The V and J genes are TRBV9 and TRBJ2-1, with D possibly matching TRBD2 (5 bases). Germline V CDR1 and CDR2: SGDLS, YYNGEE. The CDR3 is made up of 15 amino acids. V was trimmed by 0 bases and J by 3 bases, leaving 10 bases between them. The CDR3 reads CASSVVSGNYNEQFF. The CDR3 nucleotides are TGTGCCAGCAGCGTAGTGAGCGGAAACTACAATGAGCAGTTCTTC.

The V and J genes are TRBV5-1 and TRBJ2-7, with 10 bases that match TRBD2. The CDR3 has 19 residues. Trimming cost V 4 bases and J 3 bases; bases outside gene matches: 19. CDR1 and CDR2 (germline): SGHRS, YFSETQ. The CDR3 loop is CASSPRVPILAGAFYEQYF. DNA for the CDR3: TGCGCCAGCAGCCCGCGGGTCCCTATTCTAGCGGGGGCTTTCTACGAGCAGTACTTC.

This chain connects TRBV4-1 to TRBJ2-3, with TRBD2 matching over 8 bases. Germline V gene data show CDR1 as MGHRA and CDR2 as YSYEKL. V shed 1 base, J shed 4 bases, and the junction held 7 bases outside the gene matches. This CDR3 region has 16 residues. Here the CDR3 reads CASSQVLAGRADTQYF. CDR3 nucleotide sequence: TGCGCCAGCAGCCAAGTCCTAGCGGGCCGCGCAGATACGCAGTATTTT.